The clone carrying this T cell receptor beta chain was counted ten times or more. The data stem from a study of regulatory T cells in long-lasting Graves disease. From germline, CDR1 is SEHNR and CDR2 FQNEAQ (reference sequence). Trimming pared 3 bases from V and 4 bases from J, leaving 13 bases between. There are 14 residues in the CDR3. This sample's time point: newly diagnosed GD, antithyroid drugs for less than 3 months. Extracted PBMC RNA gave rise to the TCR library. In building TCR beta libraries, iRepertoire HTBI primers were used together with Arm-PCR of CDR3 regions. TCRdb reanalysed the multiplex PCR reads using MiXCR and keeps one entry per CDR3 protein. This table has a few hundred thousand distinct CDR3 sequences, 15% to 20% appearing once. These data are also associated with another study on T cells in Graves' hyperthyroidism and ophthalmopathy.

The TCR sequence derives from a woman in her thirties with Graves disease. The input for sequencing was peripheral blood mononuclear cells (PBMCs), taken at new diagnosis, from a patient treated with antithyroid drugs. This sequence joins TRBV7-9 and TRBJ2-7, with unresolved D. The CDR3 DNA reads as TGTGCCAGCAGCTTTTATGGGGATGGTTACGAGCAGTACTTC. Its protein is CASSFYGDGYEQYF.